This TCR beta chain emerged from a study of regulatory T cells in long-lasting Graves disease. Study information: Duration of antithyroid drug therapy among newly diagnosed Graves' patients was under 3 months.

Study conclusions and caveats: It was in persistent disease that TRBV28, TRBJ1-2 and TRBJ2-5 were favored.

The CDR3 is 14 residues long. Germline lookup yields CDR1 MDHEN and CDR2 SYDVKM. The V and J ends lost 2 bases and 2 bases respectively, with 9 bases between them. Combining iRepertoire HTBI primers with Arm-PCR of CDR3 regions, the authors built TCR beta libraries. MiXCR was run by TCRdb on the multiplex PCR reads, yielding one entry per CDR3 protein. The table includes a few hundred thousand distinct CDR3 sequences, 16% detected once. Regarding time point: newly diagnosed GD, antithyroid drugs for less than 3 months. RNA extracted from PBMCs served as the sequencing template. Patient provenance is recorded as an endocrinology department in Xi'an, China. This clonotype was recorded once. Its antigen is still unknown. The sample was also linked to a second study, of T cells in Graves' hyperthyroidism and ophthalmopathy.

The clonotype originates from a man aged 35 to 55 with Graves disease. The V and J genes are TRBV28 and TRBJ1-2; D unresolved. The sample consisted of peripheral blood mononuclear cells (PBMCs), taken at new diagnosis, from a patient treated with antithyroid drugs. The CDR3 DNA sequence: TGTGCCAGCAGTTTAAACCACCCGAACTATGGCTACACCTTC. This gives the protein CASSLNHPNYGYTF.